This T cell receptor beta chain is drawn from a study of human T cells and chemical hapten exposure. With respect to this clonotype: Its target is not known.

Time point denoted: pre-sensitization, week 0. Stated treatment: therapeutic diphenylcyclopropenone sensitization with weekly scalp DPC. General observations from the study: Alopecia affecting every donor means their immune response may not match healthy people's. The number of TCRs above 1 in 1000 frequency did not change after DPC sensitization.

CDR3 size: 12 residues. Trimming cost V 1 base and J 7 bases, with 4 bases left between them. Germline V CDR1 and CDR2: PRHDT, FYEKMQ (reference sequence). The study's library attached unique molecular identifiers to single cDNA molecules. Via MiXCR, TCRdb re-called the RACE reads, giving one row per CDR3 protein. The sample lists approximately 370,000 distinct CDR3 sequences; roughly 6% were seen once. This chain joins TRBV13 and TRBJ2-2; the D is unclear. This material consisted of whole blood, taken in connection with sensitization to the hapten diphenylcyclopropenone (DPC). This receptor was taken from a woman aged 18 to 35 with alopecia areata. Some clones in this sample may be carry-over from other donors' samples. The CDR3 is CASSLDNGELFF. CDR3 nucleotide sequence: TGTGCCAGCAGCTTAGACAACGGGGAGCTGTTTTTT.